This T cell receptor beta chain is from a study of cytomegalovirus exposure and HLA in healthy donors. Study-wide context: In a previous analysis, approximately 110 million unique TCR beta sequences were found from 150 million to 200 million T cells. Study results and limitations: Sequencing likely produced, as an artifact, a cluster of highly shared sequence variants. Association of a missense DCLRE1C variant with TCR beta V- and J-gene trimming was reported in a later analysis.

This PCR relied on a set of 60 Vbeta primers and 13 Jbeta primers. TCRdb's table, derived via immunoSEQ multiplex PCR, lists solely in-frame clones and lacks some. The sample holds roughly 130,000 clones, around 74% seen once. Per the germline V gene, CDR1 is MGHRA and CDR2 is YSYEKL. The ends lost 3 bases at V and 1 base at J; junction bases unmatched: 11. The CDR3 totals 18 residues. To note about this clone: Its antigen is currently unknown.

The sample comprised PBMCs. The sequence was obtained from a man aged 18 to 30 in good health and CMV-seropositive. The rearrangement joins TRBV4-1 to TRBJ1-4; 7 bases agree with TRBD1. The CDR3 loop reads CASSQGPTGKGTNEKLFF. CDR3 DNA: TGCGCCAGCAGCCAGGGCCCGACAGGGAAGGGAACTAATGAAAAACTGTTTTTT.